This T cell receptor (beta chain) was recorded in a study of T cells in Graves' hyperthyroidism and ophthalmopathy (dated 2019 in TCRdb). About the study as a whole: Peripheral blood samples were taken at the time of initial diagnosis, prior to any treatment. TCR V-J signatures able to tell the groups apart were searched for in a discovery cohort of 100 patients, of whom around 43 had Graves' ophthalmopathy and 55 to 60 had stable Graves' hyperthyroidism. Whether ophthalmopathy could be predicted prospectively was tested in an independent validation cohort made up of roughly 19 hyperthyroidism patients plus 17 patients who later progressed to ophthalmopathy. The 95 to 100 discovery patients were randomly divided into training and test sets at a 7:3 ratio. In addition, the study compared T-cell repertoires in thyroid tissue and in blood from five to seven Graves' hyperthyroidism patients. Following sampling, methimazole starting at 30 mg daily was given to hyperthyroidism patients, and high-dose intravenous methylprednisolone was given to ophthalmopathy patients. According to the paper, TCR Vbeta CDR3 sequencing was carried out on about 140 peripheral blood samples, which came from 40 to 45 ophthalmopathy, around 75 hyperthyroidism and about 17 progressor patients. On the study overall, not on this receptor specifically: A 13 V-J signature model separated ophthalmopathy from stable hyperthyroidism, with approximately 87% sensitivity and 81.08% specificity in cross-validation and 80%/75% in testing. In validation, the model predicted progression to ophthalmopathy with over 65% sensitivity and less than 80% specificity, a median of approximately 6.7 months before onset. Most expanded thyroid clonotypes (frequency above 0.001) were also found in blood, which suggests that blood repertoires may mirror thyroid immune responses. No statistical method was used to fix the sample size in advance, and group allocation was not hidden from the investigators.

The germline V gene encodes CDR1 GTSNPN and CDR2 SVGIG (reference sequence). The CDR3 runs 11 amino acids, cysteine and phenylalanine included. Just CDR3 DNA is preserved here, 33 bases in frame from base 1. V is cut by 3 bases and J by 4 bases, and the space between the germline ends is 6 bases. Stable Graves' hyperthyroidism was defined as no progression to ophthalmopathy during 18 months of follow-up. Hyperthyroidism patients were aged 18 to 65 years and newly diagnosed, with disease duration of less than 2 months. Any patient with an uncontrolled infection, another autoimmune disease, pregnancy or lactation was excluded. Diagnoses were based on clinical symptoms, serum thyroxine and TRAb, thyroid ultrasound and orbital computed tomography. PBMCs were isolated from more than 9 ml of fresh peripheral blood by Ficoll-Paque density gradient centrifugation. Total RNA was extracted with Trizol reagent, and quality was checked on an Agilent 2100 Bioanalyzer.

This clonotype was seen at least ten times. Its cognate antigen has yet to be identified. No base quality information exists; no much larger clone differs at one position. TCR beta CDR3 regions were amplified from RNA transcripts. The TCR CDR3 was subjected to a first round of RT-PCR using the HTBI primer set and the Qiagen OneStep RT-PCR kit. The libraries were constructed in a second round of multiplex PCR and then size-selected and purified. Paired-end sequencing of the libraries was performed with 100 bp reads on an Illumina HiSeq2000. On the authors' methods: SOAPnuke was used to process the raw data, removing reads that contained adapters or uncalled bases, had a mean Phred below 15, or lacked an exact match to the constant primer or identifier. COPE v1.2.5 was used to merge the high-quality paired reads, and each unique nucleotide sequence was defined as a clonotype. MiTCR v1.1 was used to align clonotypes to the IMGT TRBV, TRBD and TRBJ reference segments. The analysis included only V-J combinations with a frequency above 0.0001, which together covered approximately 99% of the repertoires. A TCS score was defined as the ratio of F50 (clonal expansion) to E x V (chaos), with BLOSUM62-based TCRdist applied between CDR3 peptides within each V-J. Welch's t-statistics and random forest reduced around 510 V-J features to 10 to 15, which were used in a naive Bayes classifier (R e1071). Clones were called with MiXCR by TCRdb after fastp trimmed the public reads at Q25, and only in-frame beta chains were retained. Each record represents a unique CDR3 protein, reported with the most common genes and DNA among its rows. TCRdb, not the authors, supplied the V and J calls. Counted in this sample were roughly 740,000 distinct CDR3 sequences; about 16% of them appeared once. Of the sample, 8.4% falls within the top ten clones.

The sequenced sample was blood. The chain is made from TRBV30 and TRBJ1-2; too little of a D gene remains to name it. The source of this sequence is a young man with Graves' hyperthyroidism. The DNA sequence is given as TGTGCCTGGAGGTATGGCTATGGCTACACCTTC. Its coded protein is CAWRYGYGYTF.